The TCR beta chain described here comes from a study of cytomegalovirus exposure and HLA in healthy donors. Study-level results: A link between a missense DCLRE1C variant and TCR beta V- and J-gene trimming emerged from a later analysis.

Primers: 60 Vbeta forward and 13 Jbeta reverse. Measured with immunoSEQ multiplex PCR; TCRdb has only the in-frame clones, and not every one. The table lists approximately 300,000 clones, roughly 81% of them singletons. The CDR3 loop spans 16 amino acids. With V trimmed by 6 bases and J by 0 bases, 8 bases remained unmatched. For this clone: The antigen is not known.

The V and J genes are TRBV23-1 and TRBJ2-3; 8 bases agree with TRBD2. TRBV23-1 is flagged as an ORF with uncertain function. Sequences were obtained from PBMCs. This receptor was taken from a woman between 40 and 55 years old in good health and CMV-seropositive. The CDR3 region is CASSLRGGLSTDTQYF. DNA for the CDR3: TGCGCCAGCAGCCTACGGGGGGGTCTTAGCACAGATACGCAGTATTTT.